This T cell receptor beta chain was retrieved from a study of blood T cells in healthy people across ages. Study results and limitations: Estimates based on one million T cells were treated as lower bounds. Older individuals had lower TCR beta diversity per million T cells (the decline was roughly linear).

The individuals who served as donors were healthy Caucasians living in Russia, aged about 6 to 100. As regards this clonotype: Its antigen is not known. A single base separates this from a much larger clone, so it may be a read error.

The CDR3 loop spans 13 amino acids. The ends were cut back, 8 bases at V and 4 bases at J, with 13 bases in the middle. Next came a second PCR, run for about 6 to 12 cycles, which used a sample-barcoded 5' primer along with a J-beta primer mix. Sequencing of every sample gave 2.5 million or more CDR3-containing paired-end reads. TCRdb redid the calling of the 5' RACE reads with MiXCR, one entry per CDR3 protein. The repertoire has hundreds of thousands of distinct CDR3 sequences, roughly 34% of them found once; the top ten carry 10% to 15%. J is TRBJ2-3 and V is TRBV12-3 or TRBV12-4; D unclear. Sequenced: blood. The clonotype was recovered from a young man in good health. CDR3 amino acids: CASGNLPADTQYF. The CDR3 bases are TGTGCCAGCGGAAACCTCCCGGCAGATACGCAGTATTTT.